Each of the 23 T cell receptor beta chains below was sequenced from the same sample in a study of T cell changes during pregnancy in multiple sclerosis. Assay: immunoSEQ multiplex PCR; the TCRdb copy retains only in-frame clones and omits some. The sample yields tens of thousands of clones, roughly 88% seen once. This material consisted of CD8+ T cells from peripheral blood mononuclear cells, taken in the first trimester of pregnancy. Source of these receptors: a female donor in good health, enrolled as a control in a pregnancy study.

This chain uses TRBV4-2 with TRBJ1-1; the D gene is possibly TRBD1 (6 bases). The V gene's germline CDR1 is LGHNA and CDR2 YNFKEQ. V was trimmed by 4 bases and J by 1 base, leaving 16 bases between them. The CDR3 consists of 16 residues. The CDR3 DNA reads TGTGCCAGCAGCCCTGCTGAGGGGGAGCCGAACACTGAAGCTTTCTTT. It specifies CASSPAEGEPNTEAFF.

This clone was picked up one time. The genes are TRBV27 and TRBJ1-2; possible D gene TRBD1, 6 bases. Germline V gives CDR1 MNHEY, CDR2 SMNVEV (reference sequence). The CDR3 covers 13 residues. V was shortened by 3 bases and J by 7 bases, with 12 bases between the two germline ends. The CDR3 is CASSFYRDTGYTF. The CDR3 DNA reads as TGTGCCAGCAGTTTTTACCGGGACACTGGCTACACCTTC.

The chain uses TRBV7-8 and TRBJ2-2, with a tentative D call TRBD1 (5 bases). The CDR3 covers 15 residues. The germline CDR1 and CDR2 sequences are SGHVS and FQNEAQ. The V end was cut by 1 base, the J end by 6 bases, with 12 bases between. The CDR3 reads CASSLEWEGAGELFF. The CDR3, as DNA: TGTGCCAGCAGCTTAGAGTGGGAAGGGGCCGGGGAGCTGTTTTTT.

The chain employs TRBV6-1 and TRBJ2-7, with 7 bases lining up with TRBD2. CDR3 length: 13 residues. CDR1 and CDR2 (germline): MNHNS, SASEGT. V lost 2 bases and J lost 9; bases outside the gene matches: 7. CDR3 DNA: TGTGCCAGCAGTGAATCGCAGCGGGGATGGCAGTACTTC. Translation: CASSESQRGWQYF.

The genes are TRBV11-2 and TRBJ1-5; possibly TRBD1 for D (5 bases). Per germline, CDR1 SGHAT and CDR2 FQNNGV. The CDR3 runs 15 residues. V was pared by 3 bases and J by 5 bases, with 14 bases between. The CDR3 spells CASSFRAGRDQPQHF. The CDR3 bases are TGTGCCAGCAGCTTCCGCGCGGGGCGAGATCAGCCCCAGCATTTT.

V is TRBV4-1 and J is TRBJ1-1, with 7 nucleotides matching TRBD1. V was pared by 2 bases and J by 6 bases, with 24 bases of the junction left unmatched. The germline V gene encodes CDR1 MGHRA and CDR2 YSYEKL. This CDR3 is built from 20 residues. The chain's CDR3 is CASSQYDMSRDRKSKPEAFF. CDR3 nucleotide sequence: TGCGCCAGCAGCCAATACGATATGTCCCGGGACAGAAAGAGTAAGCCTGAAGCTTTCTTT.

The CDR3 loop reads CASSLGADNEQFF. CDR3 in DNA: TGTGCCAGCAGCTTAGGGGCAGACAATGAGCAGTTCTTC. The V gene is TRBV7-2, the J gene TRBJ2-1, with D uncertain. Germline CDR1 is SGHTA and CDR2 is FQGNSA. The CDR3 extends over 13 amino acids. V dropped 1 base and J dropped 5 bases, with 6 bases sitting between them.

This clone was counted a single time. J is TRBJ1-2 and V is TRBV4-2, with TRBD1 as a possible D gene (6 bases). The CDR3 has 15 residues. V was clipped by 0 bases and J by 4 bases, with 12 bases between them. CDR1 LGHNA and CDR2 YNFKEQ come from the germline V gene. CDR3 region: CASSQEGAETYGYTF. CDR3 sequence (DNA): TGTGCCAGCAGCCAAGAGGGGGCCGAGACCTATGGCTACACCTTC.

The chain couples TRBV10-3 to TRBJ1-1, with 7 bases fitting TRBD1. This CDR3 is 15 amino acids long. V shed 6 bases and J 0 bases; nucleotides not matched to a gene: 7. Per the germline V gene, CDR1 is ENHRY and CDR2 is SYGVKD. The CDR3 DNA reads as TGTGCCATCAGGGATTACAGGGGACTGAACACTGAAGCTTTCTTT. It is translated as CAIRDYRGLNTEAFF.

The chain carries TRBV9 and TRBJ1-3; 7 bases align to TRBD1. The CDR3 extends over 15 amino acids. CDR1 is SGDLS and CDR2 is YYNGEE in the germline V gene. J gave up 0 bases and V 7 bases, and 7 bases lay outside the gene matches. CDR3 sequence: CASQDRPFSGNTIYF. In nucleotides, the CDR3 is TGTGCCAGCCAGGACAGGCCCTTCTCTGGAAACACCATATATTTT.

The chain uses TRBV29-1 and TRBJ2-6; D gene uncertain. This CDR3 has 14 residues. Trimming removed 1 base from V and 4 bases from J, with 8 bases in between. Germline loops: CDR1 SQVTM, CDR2 ANQGSEA. The DNA of the CDR3 is TGCAGCGTTGAAGGAGTACAGGGGGCCAACGTCCTGACTTTC. Its protein product is CSVEGVQGANVLTF. The full variable domain, rest sourced from reference TRBV29-1 and TRBJ2-6, is SAVISQKPSRDICQRGTSLTIQCQVDSQVTMMFWYRQQPGQSLTLIATANQGSEATYESGFVIDKFPISRPNLTFSTLTVSNMSPEDSSIYLCSVEGVQGANVLTFGAGSRLTVL.

The V gene is TRBV19, the J gene TRBJ2-1; no firm D call. The V gene lost 10 bases and the J gene lost 5 bases, with 21 bases spanning the gap. The CDR3 is 15 amino acids. Germline V gives CDR1 LNHDA, CDR2 SQIVND (reference sequence). CDR3 coding DNA: TGTGCCACCCAGCCGGGTCCCCTTTTTGACAATGAGCAGTTCTTC. This codes for CATQPGPLFDNEQFF.

Only one count was recorded for this clone. The chain combines TRBV9 with TRBJ2-7; 7 bases agree with TRBD1. Trimming took 4 bases from V and 5 from J; bases not matched to a gene: 9. Looked up from germline, CDR1 is SGDLS and CDR2 is YYNGEE. CDR3 size: 14 residues. In nucleotides, the CDR3 is TGTGCCAGCAGCACGGGGACAGTTCCCCACGAGCAGTACTTC. The encoded protein is CASSTGTVPHEQYF.

The chain joins TRBV6-6 to TRBJ2-7; TRBD1 agrees at 9 bases. This CDR3 is 14 amino acids long. Trimming cost V 7 bases and J 2 bases; bases outside gene matches: 6. Looked up from germline, CDR1 is MNHNY and CDR2 is SVGAGI (reference sequence). CDR3 sequence reads: CASNMDRGTYEQYF. The CDR3 DNA reads TGTGCCAGCAACATGGACAGGGGAACCTACGAGCAGTACTTC.

The genes are TRBV5-1 and TRBJ1-1, with D unclear. The germline V gene has CDR1 SGHRS and CDR2 YFSETQ. Deletions cut 4 bases from V and 0 bases from J, with 10 bases between. The CDR3 is 14 residues long. In nucleotides, the CDR3 is TGCGCCAGCAGCCCCGGAGCGTTGAACACTGAAGCTTTCTTT. Its translation is CASSPGALNTEAFF.

The rearrangement links TRBV9 to TRBJ2-5; 14 positions agree with TRBD2. Germline lookup yields CDR1 SGDLS and CDR2 YYNGEE. V gave up 3 bases and J gave up 4 bases; unmatched junction bases: 8. The CDR3 extends over 17 amino acids. The CDR3: CASSAGTSGGVGETQYF. In nucleotides, the CDR3 is TGTGCCAGCAGCGCAGGGACTAGCGGGGGAGTTGGAGAGACCCAGTACTTC.

Here the CDR3 reads CASTPRDRSYNEQFF. The CDR3 DNA reads TGCGCCAGCACCCCGAGGGACAGATCCTACAATGAGCAGTTCTTC. The genes are TRBV4-3 and TRBJ2-1, with 7 positions matching TRBD1. Trimming cost V 7 bases and J 1 base; bases outside gene matches: 7. The CDR3 sequence is 15 residues long. Germline-derived CDR1 and CDR2 are LGHNA and YSLEER.

The chain uses TRBV4-2 and TRBJ1-2; 10 bases line up with TRBD1. V shed 0 bases, J shed 5 bases, and the junction held 3 bases outside the gene matches. The CDR3 covers 15 residues. From germline, CDR1 is LGHNA and CDR2 YNFKEQ. This CDR3 is CASSQEEGQGYGYTF. CDR3 in DNA: TGTGCCAGCAGCCAAGAGGAGGGACAGGGGTATGGCTACACCTTC.

The chain has TRBV28 and TRBJ1-2, with TRBD1 identical over 8 bases. In germline, CDR1 is MDHEN, CDR2 SYDVKM. The length of the CDR3 is 15 residues. With V trimmed by 2 bases and J by 5 bases, 7 bases remained unmatched. The CDR3 DNA follows: TGTGCCAGCAGTTTAGAAAGGACAGGGTGGTATGGCTACACCTTC. Its protein is CASSLERTGWYGYTF.

The chain has TRBV12-1 and TRBJ1-4; TRBD1, as called in the table, went unchecked against the DNA. TRBV12-1 is a recognized pseudogene. The CDR3 is 17 residues long. The CDR3 here is CASSFPGDREFNEKLFF. The CDR3 DNA follows: TGTGCCAGCAGCTTCCCCGGGGACAGGGAGTTTAATGAAAAACTGTTTTTT.

This sequence joins TRBV2 and TRBJ2-3, with 8 positions matching TRBD2. The CDR3 covers 18 residues. Looked up from germline, CDR1 is SNHLY and CDR2 is FYNNEI. The V gene end was trimmed by 9 bases and the J gene end by 2 bases; junction bases not matched to a gene: 19. The CDR3 protein is CASIASRSGGLLTDTQYF. The CDR3 DNA reads as TGTGCCAGTATAGCGTCCCGAAGCGGGGGCCTCCTCACAGATACGCAGTATTTT.

DNA for the CDR3: TGTGCCAGCAGTTACAATGAGGATAGGAACACTGAAGCTTTCTTT. This codes for CASSYNEDRNTEAFF. The chain carries TRBV6-5 and TRBJ1-1, with D hard to call. Trimming took off 2 bases at V and 1 base at J, with 11 bases between the two ends. CDR3 length: 15 amino acids. The germline V gene encodes CDR1 MNHEY and CDR2 SVGAGI.

The J gene is TRBJ1-3, the V gene TRBV4-3; D remains unclear. Germline values: CDR1 LGHNA, CDR2 YSLEER. V was clipped by 0 bases and J by 2 bases, with 11 bases between them. The CDR3 runs to 16 residues. CDR3 DNA sequence: TGCGCCAGCAGCCAAGACCCTAAGACACCTGGAAACACCATATATTTT. As protein: CASSQDPKTPGNTIYF.